This TCR beta chain was captured by sequencing in a study of blood T cells in healthy people across ages. General study results and limits: Samples with more naive T cells showed higher observed beta diversity.

Unmatched junction bases numbered 4, after V lost 6 bases and J lost 2 bases. CDR1 and CDR2 from the germline V gene are MDHEN and SYDVKM. CDR3 length equals 16 residues. A sample-barcoded 5' primer and a J-beta primer mix were used in a second PCR of about 7 to 12 cycles. Via MiXCR, TCRdb re-called the 5' RACE reads, giving one row per CDR3 protein. The sample yields approximately 350,000 distinct CDR3 sequences, over 45% seen once. This clonotype was seen a few times. Its antigen is unknown. The clonotype originates from a man in his sixties in good health. The gene calls are TRBV28 and TRBJ2-3; TRBD2 agrees at 14 bases. Sample: blood. In nucleotides, the CDR3 is TGTGCCAGCAGGGGACTAGCGGGAGTTTTCACAGATACGCAGTATTTT. Protein product: CASRGLAGVFTDTQYF.